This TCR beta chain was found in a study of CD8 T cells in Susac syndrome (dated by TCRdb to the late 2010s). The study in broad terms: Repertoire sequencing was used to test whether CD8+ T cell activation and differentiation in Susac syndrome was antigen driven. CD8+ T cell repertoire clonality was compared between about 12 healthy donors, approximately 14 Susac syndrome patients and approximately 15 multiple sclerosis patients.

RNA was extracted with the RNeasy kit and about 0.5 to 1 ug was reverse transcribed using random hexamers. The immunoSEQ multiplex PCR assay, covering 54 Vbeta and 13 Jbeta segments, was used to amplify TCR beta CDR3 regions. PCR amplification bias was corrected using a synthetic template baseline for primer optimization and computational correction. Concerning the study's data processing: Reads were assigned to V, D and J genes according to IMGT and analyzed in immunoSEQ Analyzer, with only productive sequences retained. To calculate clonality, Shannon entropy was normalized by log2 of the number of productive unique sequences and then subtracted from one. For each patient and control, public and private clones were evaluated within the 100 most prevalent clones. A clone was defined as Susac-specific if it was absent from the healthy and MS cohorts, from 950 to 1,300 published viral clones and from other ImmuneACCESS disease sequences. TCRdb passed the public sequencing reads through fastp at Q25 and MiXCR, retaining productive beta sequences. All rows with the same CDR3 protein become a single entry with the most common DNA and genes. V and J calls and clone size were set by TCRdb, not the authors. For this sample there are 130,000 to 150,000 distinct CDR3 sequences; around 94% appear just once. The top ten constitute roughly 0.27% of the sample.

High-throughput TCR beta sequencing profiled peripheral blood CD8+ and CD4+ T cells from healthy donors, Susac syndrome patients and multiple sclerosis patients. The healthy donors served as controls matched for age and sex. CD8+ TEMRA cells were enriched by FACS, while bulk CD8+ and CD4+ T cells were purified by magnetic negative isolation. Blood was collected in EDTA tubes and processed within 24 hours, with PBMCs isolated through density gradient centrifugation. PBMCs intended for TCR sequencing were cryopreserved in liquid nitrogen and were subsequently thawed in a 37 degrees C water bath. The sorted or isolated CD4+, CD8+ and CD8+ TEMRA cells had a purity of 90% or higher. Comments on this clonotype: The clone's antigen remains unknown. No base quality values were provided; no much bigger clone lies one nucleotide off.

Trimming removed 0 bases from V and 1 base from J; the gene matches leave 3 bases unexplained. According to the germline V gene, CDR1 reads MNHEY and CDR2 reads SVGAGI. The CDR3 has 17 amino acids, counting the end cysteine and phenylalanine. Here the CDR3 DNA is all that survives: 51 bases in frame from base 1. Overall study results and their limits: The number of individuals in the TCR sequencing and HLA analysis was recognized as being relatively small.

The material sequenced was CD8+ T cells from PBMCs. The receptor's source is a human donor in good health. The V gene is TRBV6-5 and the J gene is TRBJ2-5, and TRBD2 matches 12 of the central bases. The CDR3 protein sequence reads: CASSYSGTSGSQETQYF. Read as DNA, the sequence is TGTGCCAGCAGTTACTCGGGGACTAGCGGGTCCCAAGAGACCCAGTACTTC.